Shown below are 9 T cell receptor beta chains from a single sample sequenced in a study of blood T cells in healthy people across ages. A sample-barcoded 5' primer and a J-beta primer mix were used in a second PCR of about 7 to 11 cycles. TCRdb itself ran the 5' RACE reads through MiXCR, one entry per CDR3 protein. The sample holds 650,000 to 700,000 distinct CDR3 sequences, 45% to 60% seen once. Input material: blood. The receptors come from a woman over 75 in good health.

The V gene is TRBV20-1, the J gene TRBJ2-2; D is undetermined. Trimming left V 3 bases short and J 7 bases short, with 12 bases between. Germline V gene sequence: CDR1 DFQATT, CDR2 SNEGSKA (reference sequence). The CDR3 contains 13 residues. CDR3 protein: CSASRSNVGELFF. CDR3 nucleotides: TGCAGTGCTAGCCGTAGCAACGTCGGGGAGCTGTTTTTT.

With regard to this clonotype: This sequence may be a read error, since a much larger clone differs from it by one base. This CDR3 reads CASSWAGRSQQFF. The DNA of the CDR3 is TGCGCCAGCAGCTGGGCAGGACGGTCTCAGCAGTTCTTC. The V call is TRBV5-1, the J call TRBJ2-1; D is ambiguous. Germline CDR1 reads SGHRS; CDR2 reads YFSETQ. This CDR3 region has 13 residues. V was trimmed by 3 bases and J by 11 bases, leaving 15 bases between them. Full variable domain (missing parts from reference TRBV5-1 and TRBJ2-1): KAGVTQTPRYLIKTRGQQVTLSCSPISGHRSVSWYQQTPGQGLQFLFEYFSETQRNKGNFPGRFSGRQFSNSRSEMNVSTLELGDSALYLCASSWAGRSQQFFGPGTRLTVL.

Details on this clonotype: This sequence may be a read error, since a much larger clone differs from it by one base. This chain links TRBV25-1 with TRBJ2-1, with D maybe TRBD2 (7 bases). The CDR3 runs to 18 residues. The germline V gene encodes CDR1 MGHDK and CDR2 SYGVNS. CDR3 nucleotides: TGTGCCGGCAGTGAAGAGAATCACAGGGAGGGGAGAGACAATGAGCAGTTCTTC. Protein: CAGSEENHREGRDNEQFF.

This clonotype was recorded once. V gene TRBV7-9 combines with J gene TRBJ2-1, with TRBD1 identical over 9 bases. The V and J ends lost 5 bases and 9 bases, in that order; junction bases with no gene match: 5. Germline CDR1 SEHNR, CDR2 FQNEAQ (reference sequence). The CDR3 covers 13 residues. The CDR3, as DNA: TGTGCCAGCAGCCGGGACAGGGAGGTTGAGCAGTTCTTC. Translating gives CASSRDREVEQFF.

The sample holds one count of this clonotype. The V gene is TRBV21-1, the J gene TRBJ2-1. TRBV21-1 is reported as a pseudogene. The CDR3 spans 10 residues. CDR3 region: CASEKIEQFF. For the CDR3, the DNA is TGCGCCAGCGAGAAAATTGAGCAGTTCTTC.

The table lists this clonotype with a few counts. This may be a read error, as it is one base from a much larger clone. The chain links TRBV27 to TRBJ2-7; 8 positions match TRBD1. This CDR3 has 13 amino acids. V lost 6 bases, J lost 7 bases, and 8 bases stayed unmatched. Germline lookup yields CDR1 MNHEY and CDR2 SMNVEV (reference sequence). The CDR3 reads CASSWDRHNEQYF. The DNA of the CDR3 is TGTGCCAGCAGCTGGGACAGGCACAATGAGCAGTACTTC.

The chain has TRBV20-1 and TRBJ2-3; D perhaps matches TRBD2 (6 bases). The CDR3 sequence is 17 residues long. Trimming took off 1 base at V and 1 base at J, with 18 bases between the two ends. Germline V gene sequence: CDR1 DFQATT, CDR2 SNEGSKA (reference sequence). The CDR3: CSARVGRGGWGTDTQYF. The CDR3 region has the DNA TGCAGTGCTAGAGTTGGTCGGGGAGGCTGGGGCACAGATACGCAGTATTTT.

The chain has TRBV29-1 and TRBJ1-2; D may be TRBD1 (6 bases). V lost 7 bases, J lost 5 bases, and 17 bases lay in between. Germline V lookup: CDR1 SQVTM, CDR2 ANQGSEA. This CDR3 contains 13 residues. The CDR3 region is CSARPQGSYGYTF. The DNA for the CDR3 is TGCAGCGCTCGACCCCAGGGGAGTTATGGCTACACCTTC.

This clonotype was counted many times. V is TRBV5-1 and J is TRBJ2-5; D ambiguous. Germline lookup yields CDR1 SGHRS and CDR2 YFSETQ. The CDR3 runs to 14 residues. V was trimmed by 3 bases and J by 2 bases, leaving 11 bases between them. The CDR3 bases are TGCGCCAGCAGCTCCGCGGTCGGACAAGAGACCCAGTACTTC. This gives the protein CASSSAVGQETQYF.